This T cell receptor (beta chain) emerged from a study of cytomegalovirus exposure and HLA in healthy donors (dated by TCRdb to 2016 to 2017). Regarding the complete study: An earlier analysis of some 500 of the donors reported 276 Gb of sequence data and some 120 million unique TCR beta sequences from about 180 million T cells. An early release that covered some 630 HLA-typed donors contained about 300 gigabases of sequencing data and tens of millions of unique TCR sequences. HLA typing included class I and class II loci at four-digit resolution. Rather than drawing on any new phenotypic data, the later analysis identified candidate immune exposures from TCR beta sequences and the way those sequences occurred across donors. A later genetic analysis used genome-wide SNP genotypes for about 65% of the roughly 700 donors, treating that subset as a discovery cohort. In addition to the first cohort of 666 subjects, a separate validation cohort of 120 different subjects was used. About five DR-DQ haplotypes were treated as single units for association and clustering because of strong linkage in the cohort. Every repertoire in the discovery cohort had been generated on one and the same sequencing platform. The study used immunosequencing to profile the T cell repertoires of more than 650 subjects and linked those repertoires to cytomegalovirus serostatus. Donor age, sex, ethnicity and CMV serostatus were collected together with the repertoire data. Typing coverage varied by locus: roughly 620-630 donors for A, B, C, DRB1 and DQB1; roughly 560 for DQA1; 606 for DPA1; 450 to 480 for DPB1. An earlier analysis of around 540 of the donors applied high-throughput TCR beta sequencing to assess whether each TCR beta V gene segment acted as functional or pseudogenic. Of the 350 to 450 genotyped donors, around 81% fell in the genetic ancestry cluster associated with self-reported Caucasian donors. On average, roughly 250,000 unique TCR beta nucleotide sequences were sequenced per donor among 398 genotyped donors of the cohort, with roughly a sixth of those sequences being non-productive. To predict cytomegalovirus infection status, the study combined high-throughput TCR immunosequencing, statistical association of individual TCRs with disease status, and machine learning. The study aimed to test whether cataloging public T cell receptors could reveal signatures of past pathogen exposure. A later analysis re-examined previously published TCR beta repertoires from about 670 donors and added high-resolution HLA genotyping to investigate patterns of TCR occurrence.

As regards this clone: The antigen this receptor binds is unknown. One junction end disagrees with the germline gene, perhaps due to a read error. This sample includes further DNA sequences coding for the same CDR3.

General conclusions and limits of the study: In a later genetic analysis, fewer N-insertions in productive TCRs were reported among donors in an Asian-associated ancestry cluster than the roughly 640-donor mean. A total of roughly 160 TCR beta chains were listed by the study as associated with cytomegalovirus. This cohort had only TCR beta chains sequenced, and the lack of alpha or paired-chain data limited which features could be detected. In an earlier analysis of 587 of the donors, most TCR beta V segments appeared in productive rearrangements about 87% or about 30% of the time, broadly matching IMGT annotations. Sequencing depth was assumed to be roughly uniform across donors in the presence/absence analyses, though that assumption may not hold. Some IMGT-functional V segments, including TRBV6-2 and TRBV6-3, could not be distinguished by the 87-base-pair reads and were therefore excluded. Because some donors lacked HLA typing at each locus, the association tests relied only on the typed subset. According to a later analysis, parvovirus B19, influenza, CMV and Epstein-Barr virus appeared linked to several top co-occurrence clusters. Across donors, most TCR sequences were observed very rarely, whereas some public TCRs were present in many individuals. In vitro tests confirmed that a few of the cytomegalovirus-associated TCR beta chains recognize cytomegalovirus antigens. When HLA alleles, especially DR and DQ, strongly co-occurred, TCR associations were difficult to assign to individual alleles. Most CMV-associated TCR beta chains appeared to be HLA-restricted in a later analysis, and the HLA associations seemed to be driven largely by CMV exposure. In a later analysis, about 16,000 TCR beta sequences were associated with specific HLA alleles at a false discovery rate of 0.05. The authors suggested that the approach could potentially be extended to other disease states and immunological phenotypes. A cluster of highly shared sequence variants was judged likely to be a technical artifact of the sequencing pipeline. In a later analysis, TCR association rates were found to vary across HLA loci, with the most associated TCRs seen for DRB1 alleles and the fewest for HLA-C alleles. The earlier analysis of some 540 of the donors excluded 15 to 20 rarely observed V segments, including chromosome 9 orphons, because counts were too low. In both the original and validation cohorts, the classifier was reported to diagnose cytomegalovirus status with high specificity and sensitivity. In a later analysis, HLA-associated TCR beta chains showed more clonal expansion and lower generation probabilities than non-associated chains that were equally common. A further reported finding was that TCR beta sequences accurately predicted the HLA-A and HLA-B alleles for most subjects in the first cohort. Immune exposure information for the cohort was limited to CMV serostatus. V-gene and J-gene trimming of TCR beta chains was associated with a missense DCLRE1C variant in a later genetic analysis, and the association was replicated in an independent cohort. Linkage disequilibrium might explain the correlated functional status among segregating V segments, but an unknown experimental factor could not be excluded.

In total, 666 healthy bone marrow donors made up the cohort. At the time of sampling, all cohort members were nominally healthy, though unrecorded immune exposures were likely present. The donor was CMV seropositive and belonged to the group of more than 250 seropositive cohort members. A peripheral blood sample was provided by each donor, and peripheral blood mononuclear cells were used for TCR beta sequencing. Genomic DNA extraction from the blood cell samples was performed with the Qiagen DNeasy Blood Extraction Kit. The CDR3 starts with the cysteine, ends with the phenylalanine, and has 15 residues. CDR3 DNA only is kept here, 45 bases in frame from base 1. The CDR1 and CDR2 encoded by the germline V gene (reference sequence) are MNHEY and SMNVEV. The protocol used for the library was the immunoSEQ multiplex PCR assay. For the multiplex PCR, a mixture combining 60 forward primers for TCR Vbeta segments and 13 reverse primers for TCR Jbeta segments was used. A multiplex PCR assay on genomic DNA amplified the CDR3 region of rearranged TCR beta genes. On the Illumina HiSeq System, the amplified TCR beta libraries were sequenced as 87-base-pair reads. Processing in the source paper ran as follows. A later analysis tallied 80 million to 95 million unique TCR beta chains across the roughly 610 repertoires, and about 12 million of those chains were shared by two or more donors. A nearest-neighbor algorithm error-corrected the raw reads and collapsed the reads into unique sequences, merging closely related sequences to remove PCR and sequencing errors. Alignment of CDR3 sequences to IMGT reference sequences was used to assign V, D and J gene segments. For a sequence to be retained, a match of at least six nucleotides was required to both a V gene segment and a J gene segment. Rearrangements were called productive when the CDR3 lacked stop codons and stayed in frame with V and J; all others were non-productive. CDR3 was defined by IMGT convention, running from the second conserved V-encoded cysteine to the conserved J-encoded phenylalanine. In an earlier analysis of 500 to 650 of the donors, sequences lacking an unambiguous match to a single V gene segment were excluded. In an earlier analysis of a few hundred of the donors, V segments were called functional above 56.7% productive rearrangements and were called segregating when the between-donor standard deviation exceeded 5%. A statistical classification framework was built for diagnosing cytomegalovirus status from the catalog of TCR beta chain sequences. V and J gene assignment, in a later analysis, came from comparing TCR nucleotide sequences with IMGT/GENE-DB human TR gene sequences. Using the TCRdist pipeline, a later analysis assigned CDR3 sequences along with most-parsimonious VDJ recombination scenarios. In a later analysis, each TCR beta chain was defined by its CDR3 amino acid sequence together with its V-gene family, and reads lacking a unique V-gene family were excluded. A later analysis removed over 500 highly shared, low-generation-probability nucleotide sequences to deal with suspected cross-contamination and a sequencing artifact. For each public chain, a later analysis derived a clonal expansion index from normalized ranks of inferred template counts within each repertoire. In a later analysis, generation probabilities were computed with a VDJ recombination model fitted to out-of-frame rearrangements, and the resulting probabilities were checked against IGoR. Hypergeometric tests were used in a later analysis to score TCR-TCR, TCR-HLA and TCR-CMV co-occurrence, with a repertoire-size bias correction applied to the TCR pairs. In a later analysis, false discovery rates were estimated by permuting HLA or CMV assignments 20 times. In a later analysis, co-occurring TCRs were grouped using DBSCAN, and TCRdist sequence similarity was added for clustering within HLA-allele-positive subsets. Repertoires with fewer than 30,000 or more than 120,000 public chains, plus five repertoires with anomalous nucleotide sharing, were excluded from co-occurrence clustering. TCRdb's version of the immuneACCESS table is confined to in-frame rearrangements and falls short of the full clone set. An unresolved V gene accounts for under half of the shortfall where checked; the remainder is of unknown origin. V and J calls and clone size are as listed in that table; D and trimming were resolved from the DNA. Within this sample are roughly 180,000 clones, with about four fifths of them counted one time only. Roughly 5% of the sample belongs to the ten largest clones.

The receptor chain draws on TRBV27 and TRBJ1-1, with the D gene not clear enough to name. The source material was PBMCs. The receptor was derived from a girl under 18 in good health and CMV-seropositive. CDR3 sequence: CASSLSYGANTEAFF. The DNA sequence reads TGTGCCAGCAGTTTATCGTATGGAGCGAACACTGAGGCTTTCTTT.